This TCR beta chain was sequenced during a study of T cells in Graves' hyperthyroidism and ophthalmopathy. General observations from the study: Clonotypes that were expanded in thyroid above 0.001 mostly appeared in blood too.

Amplification yielded TCR beta CDR3 regions, with RNA transcripts as the source. Primed by the HTBI set, a first-round RT-PCR was run on the TCR CDR3. MiXCR, run by TCRdb on the multiplex PCR reads, gives a single entry per CDR3 protein. The repertoire holds about 96,000 distinct CDR3 sequences, with about half as singletons. Hyperthyroidism of Graves' type that showed no ophthalmopathy progression within 18 months was stable. Clinicians diagnosed patients from clinical symptoms, serum thyroxine and TRAb, thyroid ultrasound and orbital computed tomography. It was 8.5 to 10 ml of fresh peripheral blood that supplied the PBMCs. Notes on this clonotype: The antigen is not known. This likely comes from a read error, as the CDR3 has no conserved phenylalanine or tryptophan at its end.

The CDR3 runs to 13 residues. Looked up from germline, CDR1 is SGHKS and CDR2 is YYEKEE (reference sequence). The chain links TRBV5-5 to TRBJ2-7, with D maybe TRBD2 (5 bases). Sequenced material: blood. The TCR originated in a woman aged 40-49 years with Graves' hyperthyroidism. Here the CDR3 DNA reads TGCGCCAGCAGCCGGGGTAGTTCCTACGAGCAGTACCCC. Its translation: CASSRGSSYEQYP.